This T cell receptor (beta chain) appears in the sequencing data of a study of CD4+ T cells in melanoma (dated by TCRdb to 2022 to 2024). Regarding the study in general: Neoantigen-specific CD4+ T cells in human melanoma were what the study investigated. The full study reports these points: According to the report, neoantigen-specific CD4+ T cells in melanoma displayed diverse differentiation states. Neoantigen-specific CD4+ T cells were reported to be correlated with the function of CD8+ T cells, macrophages and B cells.

The library was generated by the immunoSEQ multiplex PCR assay. Not all clones reach the TCRdb copy of this immuneACCESS table, which keeps in-frame sequences only. Checked studies attribute under half of the gap to unresolved V genes and leave the rest unexplained. The sample has some 120,000 clones on record, roughly 90% of them singletons. 3.3% of the sample lies in the top ten. Regarding this clone: What this receptor recognizes is not known. No quality values exist for individual bases; no much larger clone is one base distant.

Patients with melanoma were used as donors. V trim: 3 bases; J trim: 4 bases; unmatched bases: 7. The germline V gene yields SGHTA for CDR1 and FQGNSA for CDR2. The CDR3 goes from the cysteine to the phenylalanine over 16 residues. The CDR3 DNA has 48 bases and is translated from base 1. Input material: peripheral blood. The sequence derives from a human donor with melanoma. The chain links TRBV7-2 with TRBJ2-3, with 10 central nucleotides matching TRBD1. The CDR3 region has the sequence CASSFAGTGVPDTQYF. The nucleotides are TGTGCCAGCAGCTTTGCCGGGACAGGGGTGCCAGATACGCAGTATTTT.